This T cell receptor (beta chain) was identified during a study of Graves' ophthalmopathy and Graves' hyperthyroidism. Study-level information: Before any treatment was given, at initial diagnosis, peripheral blood was collected.

Germline V lookup: CDR1 SEHNR, CDR2 FQNEAQ (reference sequence). CDR3 length: 11 residues. With 10 bases removed from V and 6 bases from J, the gap between germline ends came to 13 bases. Study outcomes and limitations: The model's ophthalmopathy progression predictions had approximately 71% sensitivity and 72% to 75% specificity.

Ophthalmopathy donors were characterized by moderate-to-severe activity, CAS of at least 3, NOSPECS of at least 4, and duration under 3 months. The PBMCs originated from more than 7.5 ml of fresh peripheral blood. This clonotype was picked up many times. Its specificity is not known. The TCR beta CDR3 regions underwent amplification from RNA transcripts. A first-round RT-PCR used HTBI primers, followed by a second-round multiplex PCR. TCRdb reprocessed the multiplex PCR reads with MiXCR, giving one entry per CDR3 protein. Altogether about 740,000 distinct CDR3 sequences are present, roughly 40% being singletons, with the ten largest covering approximately 43%.

The chain carries TRBV7-9 and TRBJ2-7; TRBD1 or TRBD2 may be the D gene (5 bases each). The sequence was collected from an adult man with Graves' ophthalmopathy. Specimen: peripheral blood. The DNA for the CDR3 is TGTGCCACCATGATGGGACGCGAGCAGTACTTC. Translating it yields CATMMGREQYF.